This T cell receptor beta chain was documented in a study of Ad26.COV2.S vaccination and SARS-CoV-2 variants. Treatment of the sample: around 19 received Ad26.COV2.S at low or high dose, single or two shots; several received placebo; per-sample allocation not given. Following the first vaccine or placebo injection, samples were taken on day 63. V lost 3 bases to trimming and J lost 4 bases, with 15 bases between them. Germline V gene lookup returns CDR1 MNHEY and CDR2 SVGAGI. CDR3 length equals 15 residues. Some clones are missing from TCRdb's copy, which holds only in-frame ones; the method was immunoSEQ multiplex PCR. The data show 300,000 to 500,000 clones, less than 90% seen once.

V is TRBV6-5 and J is TRBJ1-1, with a tentative D call TRBD1 (5 bases). Material: peripheral blood, obtained in a trial of Ad26.COV2.S vaccine versus placebo. The source is a person aged 18-65 years who received the Ad26.COV2.S COVID-19 vaccine or a placebo. CDR3 protein: CASSYGVWGSTEAFF. The CDR3 DNA reads as TGTGCCAGCAGTTATGGGGTTTGGGGGAGCACTGAAGCTTTCTTT.